The 20 T cell receptor beta chains given below trace back to one sample, sequenced in a study of blood T cells in healthy people across ages. For the second PCR, which ran for roughly 6 to 12 cycles, a sample-barcoded 5' primer and a J-beta primer mix were used. TCRdb fed the 5' RACE reads into MiXCR, producing one record per CDR3 protein. The table records approximately 800,000 distinct CDR3 sequences, 58% of them present only once. Source material: blood. Receptors originate from a man younger than 40 in good health.

This sequence joins TRBV6-1 and TRBJ2-7, with no clear D. This CDR3 is built from 15 residues. CDR1 MNHNS and CDR2 SASEGT come from the germline V gene. V lost 2 bases and J lost 3, with 14 bases in between. The CDR3 is CASSESGSSLYEQYF. The CDR3 nucleotides are TGTGCCAGCAGTGAATCCGGCAGTTCCCTCTACGAGCAGTACTTC.

The genes are TRBV5-1 and TRBJ2-1; D ambiguous. The CDR3 is 11 amino acids. CDR1 and CDR2 from the germline V gene are SGHRS and YFSETQ. Trimming shortened V by 0 bases and J by 8 bases, and 3 bases separated the two germline ends. CDR3 in amino acids: CASSLDYEQFF. The CDR3, as DNA: TGCGCCAGCAGCTTGGATTATGAGCAGTTCTTC.

The rearrangement links TRBV20-1 to TRBJ1-1; D gene unclear. The CDR3 spans 13 residues. CDR1 and CDR2 (germline): DFQATT, SNEGSKA (reference sequence). V dropped 6 bases and J dropped 1 base, with 12 bases sitting between them. The CDR3 loop reads CSAAVSPNTEAFF. Here the CDR3 DNA reads TGCAGTGCGGCGGTCAGCCCGAACACTGAAGCTTTCTTT.

V and J are TRBV30 and TRBJ2-3; 7 positions match TRBD2. Germline CDR1 GTSNPN, CDR2 SVGIG (reference sequence). Trimming took 8 bases from V and 4 from J; bases not matched to a gene: 15. The CDR3 is made up of 15 amino acids. The CDR3 loop reads CAHLDGAGEADTQYF. The CDR3 DNA sequence: TGTGCCCACCTTGATGGTGCGGGAGAAGCAGATACGCAGTATTTT.

This chain uses TRBV2 with TRBJ1-6; 7 bases are a match to TRBD1. CDR3 length: 13 amino acids. The V and J ends lost 7 bases and 7 bases, in that order; junction bases with no gene match: 4. Per germline, CDR1 SNHLY and CDR2 FYNNEI. The CDR3 sequence: CASKTGPNSPLHF. In DNA, the CDR3 is TGTGCCAGCAAGACAGGGCCCAATTCACCCCTCCACTTT.

The table lists this clonotype with a few counts. The genes are TRBV29-1 and TRBJ1-2; the match to TRBD1 covers 9 bases. Germline CDR1 and CDR2: SQVTM and ANQGSEA. The CDR3 runs to 12 residues. The junction had 5 bases not matched to a gene; V was cut back by 4 bases and J by 8 bases. This CDR3 is CSVGGQGIGYTF. The CDR3 coding sequence is TGCAGCGTTGGGGGACAGGGTATCGGCTACACCTTC.

The gene calls are TRBV20-1 and TRBJ2-7; a possible D gene is TRBD1 (5 bases). Germline loops: CDR1 DFQATT, CDR2 SNEGSKA (reference sequence). The V end lost 3 bases, the J end lost 0 bases, and 12 bases lay between the germline ends. CDR3 length equals 14 residues. The CDR3 DNA follows: TGCAGTGCTAGCTTGAGCAGGGTCTCCTACGAGCAGTACTTC. Residues: CSASLSRVSYEQYF.

The V call is TRBV6-5, the J call TRBJ2-5; 9 bases align to TRBD2. This CDR3 spans 15 amino acids. Looked up from germline, CDR1 is MNHEY and CDR2 is SVGAGI. Trimming took 6 bases from V and 5 from J; bases not matched to a gene: 10. DNA for the CDR3: TGTGCCAGCAGCCGCGCGGGACTAGCCATCGAGACCCAGTACTTC. It codes for CASSRAGLAIETQYF.

The chain employs TRBV29-1 and TRBJ2-3, with D perhaps TRBD2 (7 bases). The CDR3 consists of 11 residues. Trimming shortened V by 7 bases and J by 4 bases, and 9 bases separated the two germline ends. Germline V gene lookup returns CDR1 SQVTM and CDR2 ANQGSEA. The CDR3 nucleotides read TGCAGCGGGGGGGGCGCAGATACGCAGTATTTT. Translated, it gives CSGGGADTQYF.

CDR3 sequence: CASSFQSGAARTQYF. In DNA, the CDR3 is TGTGCCAGCAGCTTCCAGAGCGGGGCGGCCCGGACCCAGTACTTC. This chain joins TRBV7-2 and TRBJ2-7, with 7 bases lining up with TRBD2. The DNA matches TRBJ2-5 better at its end, which makes the J call doubtful. The CDR3 consists of 15 residues. Germline CDR1 SGHTA, CDR2 FQGNSA.

This clonotype turned up a few times. The rearrangement uses TRBV7-9 and TRBJ2-7; 7 bases match TRBD1. V was clipped by 5 bases and J by 3 bases; unmatched bases: 7. The CDR3 loop spans 14 amino acids. The V gene's germline CDR1 is SEHNR and CDR2 FQNEAQ (reference sequence). The CDR3 sequence is CASSPDRELYEQYF. Here the CDR3 DNA reads TGTGCCAGCAGCCCCGACAGGGAGCTCTACGAGCAGTACTTC.

V usage is TRBV29-1 and J usage is TRBJ1-1, with D unclear. The CDR3 has 14 residues. Germline values: CDR1 SQVTM, CDR2 ANQGSEA. Trimming took off 4 bases at V and 3 bases at J, with 15 bases between the two ends. CDR3 amino acids: CSVGLAAEDTEAFF. In nucleotides, the CDR3 is TGCAGCGTTGGTCTTGCCGCAGAGGACACTGAAGCTTTCTTT.

Only a few counts were recorded for this clonotype. V is TRBV6-5 and J is TRBJ2-1, with D hard to call. There are 15 residues in the CDR3. V lost 0 bases, J lost 4 bases, and 10 bases lay in between. Germline values: CDR1 MNHEY, CDR2 SVGAGI. The CDR3 DNA reads TGTGCCAGCAGTTACTCGGGCAAGGTTTACAATGAGCAGTTCTTC. This codes for CASSYSGKVYNEQFF.

The genes are TRBV11-2 and TRBJ2-1; 10 bases line up with TRBD2. Germline V lookup: CDR1 SGHAT, CDR2 FQNNGV. Trimming at V came to 4 bases and at J to 12 bases, leaving 12 bases not matched to a gene. This CDR3 has 15 amino acids. CDR3 DNA sequence: TGTGCCAGCAGCTATAGCGGGGGGCCTGGAGGGCCGCAGTTCTTC. This encodes CASSYSGGPGGPQFF.

This clonotype has only a few counts. This chain links TRBV27 with TRBJ1-2; D is ambiguous. The V end lost 5 bases, the J end lost 5 bases, and 21 bases lay between the germline ends. Per germline, CDR1 MNHEY and CDR2 SMNVEV (reference sequence). CDR3 size: 16 residues. The CDR3 here is CASSRLSPNLWYGYTF. In DNA form, the CDR3 reads TGTGCCAGCAGTCGACTATCCCCTAACTTGTGGTATGGCTACACCTTC.

The genes are TRBV20-1 and TRBJ2-3; D unclear. Between the trimmed V and J ends, which lost 7 bases and 4 bases, there was a span of 6 bases. Germline V gives CDR1 DFQATT, CDR2 SNEGSKA (reference sequence). The CDR3 extends over 10 amino acids. The CDR3 DNA sequence: TGCAGTGTGGGGTCAGATACGCAGTATTTT. Translating gives CSVGSDTQYF.

As to this clonotype: Here the CDR3 omits its conserved ending phenylalanine or tryptophan, so a read error is the likely source. This chain uses TRBV14 with TRBJ2-5; D possibly corresponds to TRBD1 (5 bases). V was cut by 2 bases and J by 4 bases, with 14 bases left in between. The CDR3 contains 15 residues. From germline, CDR1 is SGHDN and CDR2 FVKESK. The CDR3 coding sequence is TGTGCCAGCAGCCAAACAGGATTCAGGAGAGAGACCCAGTACCTC. Translating it yields CASSQTGFRRETQYL.

This clonotype occurred a few times. V usage is TRBV7-9 and J usage is TRBJ2-7, with 7 bases that match TRBD1. The J call could be wrong; TRBJ2-5 is a better fit for the DNA end. The CDR3 runs 14 residues. CDR1 is SEHNR and CDR2 is FQNEAQ in the germline V gene (reference sequence). Here the CDR3 reads CASSLRGQLETQYF. The CDR3 DNA sequence: TGTGCCAGCAGCCTTCGGGGACAGTTGGAGACCCAGTACTTC.

The rearrangement joins TRBV10-3 to TRBJ2-3; D gene uncertain. Trimming removed 3 bases from V and 0 bases from J, with 13 bases in between. Germline CDR1 is ENHRY and CDR2 is SYGVKD. The CDR3 runs 16 residues. The CDR3 coding sequence is TGTGCCATCAGTGAACAGACACGAACTAGCACAGATACGCAGTATTTT. It encodes CAISEQTRTSTDTQYF.

The chain links TRBV6-2 or TRBV6-3 to TRBJ2-5; D perhaps matches TRBD2 (5 bases). Germline loops: CDR1 MNHEY, CDR2 SVGEGT. The CDR3 runs 16 residues. The V gene lost 2 bases and the J gene lost 13 bases, with 26 bases spanning the gap. The CDR3 DNA reads TGTGCCAGCAGTTACACTGTCCTCCGGGAAGGTCGAGGACGGTACTTC. The encoded protein is CASSYTVLREGRGRYF.